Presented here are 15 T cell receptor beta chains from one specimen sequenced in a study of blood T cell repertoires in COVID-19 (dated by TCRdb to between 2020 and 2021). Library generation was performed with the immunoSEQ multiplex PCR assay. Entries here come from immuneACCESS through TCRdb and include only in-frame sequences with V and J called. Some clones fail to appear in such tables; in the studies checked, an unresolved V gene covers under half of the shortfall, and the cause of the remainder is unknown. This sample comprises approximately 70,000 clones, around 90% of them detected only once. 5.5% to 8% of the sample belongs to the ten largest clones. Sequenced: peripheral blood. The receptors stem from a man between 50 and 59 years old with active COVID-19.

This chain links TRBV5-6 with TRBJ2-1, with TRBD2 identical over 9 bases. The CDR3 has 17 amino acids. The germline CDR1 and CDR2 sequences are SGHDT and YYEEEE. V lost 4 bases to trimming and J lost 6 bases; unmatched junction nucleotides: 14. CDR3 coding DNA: TGTGCCAGCAGCCGAGGGCTAGCGGGGCGGCGGGCCAATGAGCAGTTCTTC. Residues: CASSRGLAGRRANEQFF. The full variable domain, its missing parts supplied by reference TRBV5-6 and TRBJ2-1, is DAGVTQSPTHLIKTRGQQVTLRCSPKSGHDTVSWYQQALGQGPQFIFQYYEEEERQRGNFPDRFSGHQFPNYSSELNVNALLLGDSALYLCASSRGLAGRRANEQFFGPGTRLTVL.

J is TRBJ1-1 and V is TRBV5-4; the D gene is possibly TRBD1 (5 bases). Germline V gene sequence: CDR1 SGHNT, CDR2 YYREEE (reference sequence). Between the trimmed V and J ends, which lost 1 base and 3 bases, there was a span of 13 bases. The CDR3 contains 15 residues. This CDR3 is CASSLTGERYTEAFF. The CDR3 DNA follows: TGTGCCAGCAGCTTGACGGGGGAGCGGTACACTGAAGCTTTCTTT.

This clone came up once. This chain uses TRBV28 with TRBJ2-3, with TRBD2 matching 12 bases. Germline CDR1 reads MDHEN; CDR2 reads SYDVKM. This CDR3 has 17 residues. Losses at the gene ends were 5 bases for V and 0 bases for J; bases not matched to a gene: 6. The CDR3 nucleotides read TGTGCCAGCAGTGCAGCGGGACTAGCGGGTAGCACAGATACGCAGTATTTT. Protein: CASSAAGLAGSTDTQYF.

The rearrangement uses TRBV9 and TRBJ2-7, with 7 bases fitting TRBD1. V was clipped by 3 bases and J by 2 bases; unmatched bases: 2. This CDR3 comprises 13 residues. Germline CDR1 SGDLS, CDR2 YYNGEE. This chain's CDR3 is CASSEGTAYEQYF. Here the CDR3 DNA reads TGTGCCAGCAGCGAAGGGACAGCCTACGAGCAGTACTTC.

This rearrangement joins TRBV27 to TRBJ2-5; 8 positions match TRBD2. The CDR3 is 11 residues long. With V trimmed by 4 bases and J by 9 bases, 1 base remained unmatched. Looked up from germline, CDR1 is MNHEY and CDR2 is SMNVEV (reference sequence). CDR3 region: CASSSGGAQYF. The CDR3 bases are TGTGCCAGCAGTTCCGGGGGGGCCCAGTACTTC.

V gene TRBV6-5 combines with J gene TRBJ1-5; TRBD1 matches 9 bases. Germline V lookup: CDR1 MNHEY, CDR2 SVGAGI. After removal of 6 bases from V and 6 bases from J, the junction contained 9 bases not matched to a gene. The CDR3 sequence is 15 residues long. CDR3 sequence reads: CASSPTGGAGQPQHF. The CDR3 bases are TGTGCCAGCAGCCCCACAGGGGGCGCGGGTCAGCCCCAGCATTTT.

The CDR3 nucleotides are TGTGCCAGCAGCTCGCGGGACAGCTCCTACAATGAGCAGTTCTTC. It is translated as CASSSRDSSYNEQFF. V usage is TRBV7-9 and J usage is TRBJ2-1; TRBD1 is a possible D gene (7 bases). The V end was cut by 4 bases, the J end by 0 bases, with 10 bases between. Germline CDR1 SEHNR, CDR2 FQNEAQ (reference sequence). This CDR3 comprises 15 residues.

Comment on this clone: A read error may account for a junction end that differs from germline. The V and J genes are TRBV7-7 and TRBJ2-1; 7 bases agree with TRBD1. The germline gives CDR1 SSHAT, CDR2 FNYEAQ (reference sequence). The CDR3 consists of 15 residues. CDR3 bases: TGTGCTAGCAGCTTAGGGCAGGGGGTCTACAATGAGCAGTTCTTC. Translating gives CASSLGQGVYNEQFF.

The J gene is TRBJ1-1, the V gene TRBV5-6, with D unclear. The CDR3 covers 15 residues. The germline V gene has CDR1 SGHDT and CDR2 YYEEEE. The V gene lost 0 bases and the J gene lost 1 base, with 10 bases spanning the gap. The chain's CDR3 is CASSLGFGQNTEAFF. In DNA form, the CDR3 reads TGTGCCAGCAGCTTGGGATTTGGGCAGAACACTGAAGCTTTCTTT.

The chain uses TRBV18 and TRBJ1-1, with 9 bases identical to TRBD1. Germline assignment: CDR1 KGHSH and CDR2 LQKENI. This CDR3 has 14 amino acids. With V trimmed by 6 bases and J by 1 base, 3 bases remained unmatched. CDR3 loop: CASSPGQGNTEAFF. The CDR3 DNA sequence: TGTGCCAGCTCCCCGGGACAGGGGAACACTGAAGCTTTCTTT.

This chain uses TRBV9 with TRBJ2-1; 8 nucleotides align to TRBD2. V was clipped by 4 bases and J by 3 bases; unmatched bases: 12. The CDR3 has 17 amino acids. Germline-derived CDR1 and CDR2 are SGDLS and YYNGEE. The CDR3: CASSRRPSGSNYNEQFF. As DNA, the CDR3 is TGTGCCAGCAGCAGACGGCCCAGCGGGAGCAACTACAATGAGCAGTTCTTC. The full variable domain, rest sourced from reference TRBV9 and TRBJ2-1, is DSGVTQTPKHLITATGQRVTLRCSPRSGDLSVYWYQQSLDQGLQFLIQYYNGEERAKGNILERFSAQQFPDLHSELNLSSLELGDSALYFCASSRRPSGSNYNEQFFGPGTRLTVL.

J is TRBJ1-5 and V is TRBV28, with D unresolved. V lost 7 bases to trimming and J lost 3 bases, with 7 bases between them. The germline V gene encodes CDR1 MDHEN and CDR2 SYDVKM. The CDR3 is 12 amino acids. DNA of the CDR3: TGTGCCAGCACCCTTCCCAATCAGCCCCAGCATTTT. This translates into CASTLPNQPQHF.

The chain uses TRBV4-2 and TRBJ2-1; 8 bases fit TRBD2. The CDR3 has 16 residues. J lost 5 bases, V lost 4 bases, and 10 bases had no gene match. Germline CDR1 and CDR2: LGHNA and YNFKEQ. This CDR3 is CASSLRRRGDNNEQFF. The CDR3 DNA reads TGTGCCAGCAGCCTCAGGCGGCGGGGGGACAACAATGAGCAGTTCTTC.

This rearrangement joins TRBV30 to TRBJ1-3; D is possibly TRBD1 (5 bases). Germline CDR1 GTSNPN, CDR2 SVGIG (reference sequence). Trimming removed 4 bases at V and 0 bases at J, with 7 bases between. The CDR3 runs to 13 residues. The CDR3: CAWTDSSGNTIYF. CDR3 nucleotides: TGTGCCTGGACAGACAGCTCTGGAAACACCATATATTTT.

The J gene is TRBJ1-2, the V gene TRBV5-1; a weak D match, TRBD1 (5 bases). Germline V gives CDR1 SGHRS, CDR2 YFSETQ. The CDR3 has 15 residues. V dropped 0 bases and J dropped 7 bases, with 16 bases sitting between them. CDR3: CASSLDPGTPIGYTF. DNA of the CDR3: TGCGCCAGCAGCTTGGATCCGGGGACTCCTATTGGCTACACCTTC.